This TCR beta chain was sequenced for a study of early T cells in non-severe SARS-CoV-2 infection. The table lists this clonotype with many counts. The germline gives CDR1 DFQATT, CDR2 SNEGSKA (reference sequence). V was trimmed by 6 bases and J by 0 bases, leaving 24 bases between them. This CDR3 spans 18 amino acids. In TCRdb, the 5' RACE reads were re-called with MiXCR into one record per CDR3 protein. The sample records tens of thousands of distinct CDR3 sequences, roughly 4.4% being singletons. V and J are TRBV20-1 and TRBJ2-1, with D tentatively TRBD1 or TRBD2 (6 bases each). The clonotype originates from an adult who was a healthcare worker with PCR-confirmed SARS-CoV-2 infection or an uninfected control (not recorded which). Sequenced sample: whole blood. The CDR3 region is CSAPSVGEGGRSYNEQFF. DNA of the CDR3: TGCAGTGCCCCTTCAGTCGGAGAGGGGGGACGCTCCTACAATGAGCAGTTCTTC.